These T cell receptor beta chains were read from a single sample in a study of shared clonotypes between healthy human individuals. Repertoires were generated with immunoSEQ multiplex PCR, while TCRdb's copy carries only in-frame clones and drops some. The sample carries under 1,100,000 clones, about 80% recorded once. What was sequenced was memory CD4+ T cells sorted from blood. The receptors derive from a man younger than 30 in good health. Both conserved end residues are part of each CDR3. The D gene is left open where the match is weak. Clone size appears in some rows only: once, few, many, or a class for an expanded clone.

J | size | V | D | DNA | CDR3
TRBJ1-4 | - | TRBV10-3 | TRBD1 | TGTGCCATCAGTGATGTGGGAGGGGGCGCCGGTAATGAAAAACTGTTTTTT | CAISDVGGGAGNEKLFF
TRBJ1-3 | - | TRBV6-6 | - | TGTGCCAGCAGTTACGGATTTGACTATAATGGAAACACCATATATTTT | CASSYGFDYNGNTIYF
TRBJ1-2 | - | TRBV5-1 | TRBD1 | TGCGCCAGCAGCTCGCCTTCCGTTTCAGGGGGGGCTAACTATGGCTACACCTTC | CASSSPSVSGGANYGYTF
TRBJ2-3 | few | TRBV9 | - | TGTGCCAGCAGCGTAGTAGAGAAACTCGGAGATACGCAGTATTTT | CASSVVEKLGDTQYF
TRBJ2-7 | once | TRBV5-1 | TRBD2 | TGCGCCAGCAGCGCAACTAGCGGGAGCTACGAGCAGTACTTC | CASSATSGSYEQYF
TRBJ2-3 | - | TRBV5-1 | - | TGCGCCAGCAGCTTGGAGGGCGTTAGAGATACGCAGTATTTT | CASSLEGVRDTQYF
TRBJ2-3 | - | TRBV5-1 | TRBD2 | TGCGCCAGCAGCTTGGATACTAGCGGGGCATCAACGCAGTATTTT | CASSLDTSGASTQYF
TRBJ1-1 | many | TRBV2 | - | TGTGCCAGCAGTGCCAACAGGCTAGGGAACACTGAAGCTTTCTTT | CASSANRLGNTEAFF
TRBJ2-5 | - | TRBV7-9 | - | TGTGCCAGCAGCCTGCCCGGGGCGGGTGGAGAGACCCAGTACTTC | CASSLPGAGGETQYF
TRBJ2-1 | - | TRBV7-2 | TRBD2 | TGTGCCAGCAGCTTAGGAGGACTAGCGGGAGGGTCTAATGAGCAGTTCTTC | CASSLGGLAGGSNEQFF
TRBJ1-5 | - | TRBV30 | TRBD1 | TGTGCCTGGAGTACCGGGACAGACAATCAGCCCCAGCATTTT | CAWSTGTDNQPQHF
TRBJ2-1 | - | TRBV5-1 | - | TGCGCCAGCAGCTTGAGCCAGACCTACAATGAGCAGTTCTTC | CASSLSQTYNEQFF
TRBJ1-4 | - | TRBV25-1 | - | TGTGCCAGCAGTAGTGGAGGGGCTAATGAAAAACTGTTTTTT | CASSSGGANEKLFF
TRBJ2-5 | - | TRBV30 | - | TGTGCCTGGAGTATCGGCGCAGTGCAAGAGACCCAGTACTTC | CAWSIGAVQETQYF
TRBJ2-1 | - | TRBV11-3 | TRBD2 | TGTGCCAGCAGCTTAGGGGGACTAGCGGGATACAATGAGCAGTTCTTC | CASSLGGLAGYNEQFF
TRBJ2-1 | once | TRBV2 | TRBD2 | TGTGCCAGCACCCTAGCGGAAAGCTCCTACAATGAGCAGTTCTTC | CASTLAESSYNEQFF
TRBJ2-5 | - | TRBV5-4 | TRBD2 | TGTGCCAGCAGGAAGAGCGGGGGGGGAGAGACCCAGTACTTC | CASRKSGGGETQYF
TRBJ2-7 | - | TRBV14 | - | TGTGCCAGCAGCCAAGATGTGGGTAGGAGCTCCTACGAGCAGTACTTC | CASSQDVGRSSYEQYF
TRBJ2-2 | - | TRBV7-2 | - | TGTGCCAGCAGCTTTCGGAACACCGGGGAGCTGTTTTTT | CASSFRNTGELFF
TRBJ1-1 | - | TRBV2 | TRBD1 | TGTGCCAGCAGTGCGGGACAGGGATGGAGCACTGAAGCTTTCTTT | CASSAGQGWSTEAFF